These 20 T cell receptor beta chains share one sample of origin, sequenced in a study of response to subunit inactivated influenza vaccine. TCRdb fed the RT-PCR reads into MiXCR, producing one record per CDR3 protein. The repertoire consists of under 200,000 distinct CDR3 sequences, with around 10% occurring once and the leading ten covering roughly 36%. The source material was CD8+ T cells sorted from PBMCs, sampled around 2 years after vaccination. Receptors were obtained from a man aged 45 to 70 who received an inactivated influenza vaccine.

This clonotype came up a few times. The J gene is TRBJ2-1, the V gene TRBV15; the D is unclear. The CDR3 covers 13 residues. Trimming removed 5 bases at V and 5 bases at J, with 10 bases between. Germline V lookup: CDR1 LNHNV, CDR2 YYDKDF (reference sequence). For the CDR3, the DNA is TGTGCCACCAGCGGAGCTGTCGACAATGAGCAGTTCTTC. Its translation: CATSGAVDNEQFF.

This clonotype was picked up a small number of times. The CDR3 DNA follows: TGCAGTGCGGAACAGGGCGAGAGCTCCTACAATGAGCAGTTCTTC. Protein sequence: CSAEQGESSYNEQFF. V is TRBV20-1 and J is TRBJ2-1; tentatively, D is TRBD1 (6 bases). The CDR3 is made up of 15 amino acids. Germline V gene sequence: CDR1 DFQATT, CDR2 SNEGSKA (reference sequence). Trimming removed 6 bases at V and 0 bases at J, with 15 bases between.

The chain links TRBV15 to TRBJ2-5; 8 nucleotides agree with TRBD2. Trimming cost V 0 bases and J 5 bases; bases outside gene matches: 2. CDR1 and CDR2 (germline): LNHNV, YYDKDF (reference sequence). This CDR3 is built from 14 residues. This CDR3 is CATSRDRLAETQYF. Written as DNA, the CDR3 is TGTGCCACCAGCAGAGATCGACTAGCGGAGACCCAGTACTTC. Looking up the rest from reference TRBV15 and TRBJ2-5 gives the full variable domain: DAMVIQNPRYQVTQFGKPVTLSCSQTLNHNVMYWYQQKSSQAPKLLFHYYDKDFNNEADTPDNFQSRRPNTSFCFLDIRSPGLGDTAMYLCATSRDRLAETQYFGPGTRLLVL.

This clonotype was observed a handful of times. The chain employs TRBV25-1 and TRBJ2-2, with TRBD1 matching over 9 bases. V dropped 8 bases and J dropped 4; count of bases not matched to a gene: 11. The CDR3 is 16 residues long. CDR1 and CDR2 from the germline V gene are MGHDK and SYGVNS. This CDR3 is CASSRPGTGFTGELFF. Here the CDR3 DNA reads TGTGCCAGCTCAAGACCGGGGACAGGGTTCACCGGGGAGCTGTTTTTT.

This clonotype was detected a few times. The chain combines TRBV7-8 with TRBJ2-3; D may be TRBD1 (6 bases). This CDR3 has 15 amino acids. Trimming removed 3 bases from V and 4 bases from J, with 14 bases in between. CDR1 is SGHVS, CDR2 FQNEAQ, per germline. The CDR3 loop is CASSLTQGWADTQYF. The CDR3 DNA is TGTGCCAGCAGCTTGACGCAGGGGTGGGCAGATACGCAGTATTTT.

The table lists this clonotype with a count of one. The chain links TRBV4-1 to TRBJ2-7; D unresolved. The CDR3 is made up of 13 amino acids. Deletions cut 4 bases from V and 3 bases from J, with 10 bases between. CDR1 and CDR2 (germline): MGHRA, YSYEKL. CDR3 sequence: CASSRQVLYEQYF. The CDR3 nucleotides read TGCGCCAGCAGCCGCCAGGTCCTCTACGAGCAGTACTTC.

At least ten counts were recorded for this clonotype. The rearrangement links TRBV27 to TRBJ2-1, with 7 bases lining up with TRBD2. The CDR3 consists of 15 residues. The V and J ends lost 2 bases and 10 bases, in that order; junction bases with no gene match: 11. The germline gives CDR1 MNHEY, CDR2 SMNVEV (reference sequence). CDR3 in amino acids: CASSLGLGQFQEQFF. The CDR3 coding sequence is TGTGCCAGCAGTTTAGGACTAGGTCAGTTCCAGGAGCAGTTCTTC.

Only a few counts were recorded for this clonotype. The chain has TRBV3-1 and TRBJ2-1; TRBD2 aligns across 7 bases. The V segment lost 1 base and the J segment 5 bases; nucleotides outside the gene matches: 5. Germline V gives CDR1 LGHDT, CDR2 YNNKEL (reference sequence). The CDR3 is 15 amino acids. This CDR3 reads CASSQGGLGDNEQFF. The CDR3 DNA reads TGTGCCAGCAGCCAAGGCGGACTAGGGGACAATGAGCAGTTCTTC.

The J gene is TRBJ2-3, the V gene TRBV12-3 or TRBV12-4, with 7 bases fitting TRBD2. J gave up 0 bases and V 6 bases, and 3 bases lay outside the gene matches. The CDR3 length is 14 residues. The CDR3 bases are TGTGCCAGCAGCGGACTAGTTAGCACAGATACGCAGTATTTT. Protein product: CASSGLVSTDTQYF.

This clonotype has only a few counts. This chain uses TRBV28 with TRBJ2-5, with D maybe TRBD1 (6 bases). V gave up 5 bases and J gave up 5 bases, with 15 bases separating them. From germline, CDR1 is MDHEN and CDR2 SYDVKM. CDR3 length equals 14 residues. The CDR3 bases are TGTGCCAGCAGTCCCCAGGGGAGCCCGGAGACCCAGTACTTC. Amino acid sequence: CASSPQGSPETQYF. Full variable domain (remainder filled in from reference TRBV28 and TRBJ2-5): DVKVTQSSRYLVKRTGEKVFLECVQDMDHENMFWYRQDPGLGLRLIYFSYDVKMKEKGDIPEGYSVSREKKERFSLILESASTNQTSMYLCASSPQGSPETQYFGPGTRLLVL.

This clonotype came up once. The V and J genes are TRBV20-1 and TRBJ2-5, with D possibly TRBD2 on 5 matching bases. Germline assignment: CDR1 DFQATT and CDR2 SNEGSKA (reference sequence). The CDR3 consists of 14 residues. Trimming took 3 bases from V and 4 from J, leaving 15 bases between them. The CDR3: CSARSGGGGETQYF. The CDR3 region has the DNA TGCAGTGCTAGGTCCGGCGGAGGAGGAGAGACCCAGTACTTC.

This clonotype was seen a handful of times. The chain has TRBV7-9 and TRBJ2-5, with D uncertain. V lost 5 bases and J lost 7, with 17 bases in between. Germline V gene sequence: CDR1 SEHNR, CDR2 FQNEAQ (reference sequence). This CDR3 region has 14 residues. The CDR3 reads CASSGPDGSGTQYF. The CDR3 region has the DNA TGTGCCAGCAGCGGACCGGACGGCTCTGGGACCCAGTACTTC.

There are a few counts of this clonotype. The V gene is TRBV6-2 or TRBV6-3, the J gene TRBJ2-6; TRBD2 matches 11 bases. CDR3 length: 20 amino acids. Germline lookup yields CDR1 MNHEY and CDR2 SVGEGT. J lost 3 bases, V lost 0 bases, and 10 bases had no gene match. This CDR3 reads CASSYSGIAGGPIGANVLTF. The CDR3 DNA follows: TGTGCCAGCAGTTACTCCGGGATAGCGGGGGGGCCTATTGGGGCCAACGTCCTGACTTTC.

The chain recombines TRBV12-3 or TRBV12-4 with TRBJ2-1; D possibly corresponds to TRBD2 (6 bases). V was clipped by 3 bases and J by 8 bases, with 17 bases between them. This CDR3 has 15 residues. CDR3 sequence reads: CASSFSGGRRDEQFF. CDR3 nucleotides: TGTGCCAGCAGTTTTTCCGGGGGTCGGCGCGATGAGCAGTTCTTC.

The genes are TRBV20-1 and TRBJ1-2; D is unclear. CDR3 size: 13 residues. From germline, CDR1 is DFQATT and CDR2 SNEGSKA (reference sequence). Trimming left V 0 bases short and J 4 bases short, with 9 bases between. In DNA, the CDR3 is TGCAGTGCTAGAGATCCAGGAGCCTATGGCTACACCTTC. It translates to CSARDPGAYGYTF.

This clonotype was counted at least ten times. The chain couples TRBV12-3 or TRBV12-4 to TRBJ1-2; no definite D call. The CDR3 consists of 14 residues. Trimming took off 0 bases at V and 7 bases at J, with 12 bases between the two ends. The DNA of the CDR3 is TGTGCCAGCAGTTTAGCGTCGTGGGGAATTGGCTACACCTTC. Amino acid sequence: CASSLASWGIGYTF.

This rearrangement joins TRBV7-9 to TRBJ1-2; possible D gene TRBD1, 6 bases. This CDR3 is 13 amino acids long. Germline-derived CDR1 and CDR2 are SEHNR and FQNEAQ (reference sequence). The ends were cut back, 5 bases at V and 6 bases at J, with 13 bases in the middle. The CDR3 nucleotides are TGTGCCAGCAGCCTGGGACACCTCGATGGCTACACCTTC. Encoded protein: CASSLGHLDGYTF. Complete variable domain (other parts from reference TRBV7-9 and TRBJ1-2): DTGVSQNPRHKITKRGQNVTFRCDPISEHNRLYWYRQTLGQGPEFLTYFQNEAQLEKSRLLSDRFSAERPKGSFSTLEIQRTEQGDSAMYLCASSLGHLDGYTFGSGTRLTVV.

This clonotype was found a few times. The J gene is TRBJ2-2, the V gene TRBV4-1; D ambiguous. This CDR3 is 15 amino acids long. Trimming took 4 bases from V and 3 from J, leaving 12 bases between them. CDR1 MGHRA and CDR2 YSYEKL come from the germline V gene. The DNA of the CDR3 is TGCGCCAGCAGCCCGGAGACCTGGGACACCGGGGAGCTGTTTTTT. Translating it yields CASSPETWDTGELFF.

The count of this clonotype is one. J is TRBJ2-3 and V is TRBV3-1, with 11 bases matching TRBD2. J was trimmed by 1 base and V by 7 bases; bases with no gene match: 7. CDR1 LGHDT and CDR2 YNNKEL come from the germline V gene (reference sequence). The CDR3 extends over 16 amino acids. The CDR3 region is CASTPGLAAGTDTQYF. The CDR3 bases are TGTGCCAGCACCCCGGGACTAGCGGCGGGCACAGATACGCAGTATTTT.

The rearrangement uses TRBV4-2 and TRBJ2-6, with 10 bases fitting TRBD1. The CDR3 has 20 amino acids. V gave up 3 bases and J gave up 2 bases; unmatched junction bases: 13. CDR1 and CDR2 from the germline V gene are LGHNA and YNFKEQ. CDR3: CASSQVTSGTGATGANVLTF. For the CDR3, the DNA is TGTGCCAGCAGCCAGGTTACCTCCGGGACAGGGGCGACTGGGGCCAACGTCCTGACTTTC.